These 22 T cell receptor beta chains were sequenced from one sample in a study of early T cells in non-severe SARS-CoV-2 infection. TCRdb re-analysed the 5' RACE reads in MiXCR, keeping a single row per CDR3 protein. The sample contains fewer than 120,000 distinct CDR3 sequences, around an eighth of which appear only once. The sample was whole blood, taken at baseline. These receptors came from an adult who was a healthcare worker with PCR-confirmed SARS-CoV-2 infection or an uninfected control (not recorded which).

The sample holds many counts of this clonotype. The V and J genes are TRBV20-1 and TRBJ2-3; D might be TRBD1 (5 bases). CDR3 size: 12 residues. V shed 3 bases and J shed 2 bases, with 6 bases lying between them. Germline V gene sequence: CDR1 DFQATT, CDR2 SNEGSKA (reference sequence). CDR3 residues: CSARGHTDTQYF. For the CDR3, the DNA is TGCAGTGCTAGGGGGCACACAGATACGCAGTATTTT.

Many counts were recorded for this clonotype. V usage is TRBV15 and J usage is TRBJ2-2; D ambiguous. Per germline, CDR1 LNHNV and CDR2 YYDKDF (reference sequence). The CDR3 has 15 amino acids. The germline V and J ends were trimmed by 1 base and 6 bases, with 12 bases remaining between them. CDR3 region: CATSRGDVGAGELFF. In nucleotides, the CDR3 is TGTGCCACCAGCAGAGGAGACGTGGGTGCCGGGGAGCTGTTTTTT.

This clonotype was seen only a few times. The V gene is TRBV20-1, the J gene TRBJ1-5, with a weak D call TRBD1 (6 bases). The CDR3 covers 15 residues. Trimming cost V 0 bases and J 2 bases, with 11 bases left between them. Germline lookup yields CDR1 DFQATT and CDR2 SNEGSKA (reference sequence). The CDR3 DNA sequence: TGCAGTGCTAGAGACCCGGGGGCCGGCAATCAGCCCCAGCATTTT. Translated: CSARDPGAGNQPQHF.

The chain employs TRBV7-8 and TRBJ1-1; TRBD1 matches 9 bases. The V and J ends lost 3 bases and 10 bases, in that order; junction bases with no gene match: 6. The CDR3 is 13 amino acids. CDR1 and CDR2 (germline): SGHVS, FQNEAQ. CDR3 nucleotides: TGTGCCAGCAGCTTTGGACAGGGGCTGGGAGCTTTCTTT. As protein: CASSFGQGLGAFF.

The V and J genes are TRBV12-3 or TRBV12-4 and TRBJ2-7; a possible D gene is TRBD1 (7 bases). V was shortened by 8 bases and J by 4 bases, with 9 bases between the two germline ends. CDR3 size: 11 residues. This CDR3 reads CASQGGYEQYF. In nucleotides, the CDR3 is TGTGCCAGCCAGGGGGGATACGAGCAGTACTTC.

This clonotype was found a few times. The J gene is TRBJ1-6, the V gene TRBV15; D gene ambiguous. Germline values: CDR1 LNHNV, CDR2 YYDKDF (reference sequence). The CDR3 covers 13 residues. V was cut by 0 bases and J by 8 bases, with 5 bases left in between. CDR3 in amino acids: CATSRERDSPLHF. CDR3 nucleotides: TGTGCCACCAGCAGAGAGAGGGATTCACCCCTCCACTTT.

This rearrangement joins TRBV30 to TRBJ1-3; D may be TRBD1 (5 bases). The CDR3 extends over 16 amino acids. The V gene lost 3 bases and the J gene lost 5 bases, with 20 bases spanning the gap. Germline V lookup: CDR1 GTSNPN, CDR2 SVGIG (reference sequence). The CDR3 coding sequence is TGTGCCTGGAGAACCTTGGACAAGTCTGTGAGAAACACCATATATTTT. Protein product: CAWRTLDKSVRNTIYF.

In its sample, this clonotype was seen once. This chain connects TRBV30 to TRBJ2-3; 11 positions match TRBD2. CDR1 and CDR2 (germline): GTSNPN, SVGIG (reference sequence). There are 17 residues in the CDR3. The V and J ends lost 1 base and 2 bases, in that order; junction bases with no gene match: 8. The CDR3 sequence: CAWSGFGTSGITDTQYF. CDR3 sequence (DNA): TGTGCCTGGAGTGGATTCGGGACTAGCGGAATCACAGATACGCAGTATTTT.

About this clonotype itself: Possible read error: a much larger clone is one base away. This rearrangement joins TRBV11-2 to TRBJ2-3; no definite D call. Germline-derived CDR1 and CDR2 are SGHAT and FQNNGV. The CDR3 contains 12 residues. CDR3 region: CASSLAGDTLYF. The DNA of the CDR3 is TGTGCCAGCAGCTTAGCTGGAGATACGCTGTATTTT. Full variable domain (remainder filled in from reference TRBV11-2 and TRBJ2-3): EAGVAQSPRYKIIEKRQSVAFWCNPISGHATLYWYQQILGQGPKLLIQFQNNGVVDDSQLPKDRFSAERLKGVDSTLKIQPAKLEDSAVYLCASSLAGDTLYFGPGTRLTVL.

This clonotype turned up a few times. The chain uses TRBV10-3 and TRBJ2-1, with 9 positions matching TRBD1. V was clipped by 9 bases and J by 6 bases; unmatched bases: 3. The CDR3 runs to 12 residues. Germline V gene sequence: CDR1 ENHRY, CDR2 SYGVKD. CDR3: CAIRQGGNEQFF. The CDR3 coding sequence is TGTGCCATACGACAGGGGGGCAATGAGCAGTTCTTC.

The V call is TRBV20-1, the J call TRBJ2-7; the D gene is possibly TRBD2 (7 bases). The V gene's germline CDR1 is DFQATT and CDR2 SNEGSKA (reference sequence). Trimming removed 6 bases at V and 2 bases at J, with 17 bases between. The CDR3 consists of 14 residues. The CDR3 DNA reads TGCAGTGCCCGGCGGGGGCGGGAAGCCTACGAGCAGTACTTC. As protein: CSARRGREAYEQYF.

This chain uses TRBV19 with TRBJ1-6; possibly TRBD1 for D (5 bases). The V and J ends lost 3 bases and 0 bases respectively, with 18 bases between them. This CDR3 has 19 amino acids. Germline CDR1 and CDR2: LNHDA and SQIVND (reference sequence). DNA of the CDR3: TGTGCCAGTAGTATCCGACAGCACGCGAAGCCCTCCTATAATTCACCCCTCCACTTT. This encodes CASSIRQHAKPSYNSPLHF. Full variable domain (missing parts from reference TRBV19 and TRBJ1-6): DGGITQSPKYLFRKEGQNVTLSCEQNLNHDAMYWYRQDPGQGLRLIYYSQIVNDFQKGDIAEGYSVSREKKESFPLTVTSAQKNPTAFYLCASSIRQHAKPSYNSPLHFGNGTRLTVT.

There are a few counts of this clonotype. The V and J genes are TRBV7-2 and TRBJ2-1; tentative D call: TRBD2 (7 bases). Germline CDR1 and CDR2: SGHTA and FQGNSA. V was clipped by 1 base and J by 6 bases, with 10 bases between them. The CDR3 covers 14 residues. CDR3 residues: CASSLGGGANEQFF. The CDR3 DNA follows: TGTGCCAGCAGCTTAGGTGGGGGGGCCAATGAGCAGTTCTTC.

This clonotype has just a few counts. This rearrangement joins TRBV19 to TRBJ2-2; 13 nucleotides align to TRBD2. Germline-derived CDR1 and CDR2 are LNHDA and SQIVND (reference sequence). With 4 bases clipped from V and 5 bases from J, the junction kept 7 bases outside the gene matches. CDR3 length equals 17 residues. The chain's CDR3 is CASSRGTSGTLTGELFF. Written as DNA, the CDR3 is TGTGCCAGTAGTAGAGGGACTAGCGGGACCCTAACCGGGGAGCTGTTTTTT.

V gene TRBV4-1 combines with J gene TRBJ2-7; 9 positions match TRBD1. This CDR3 is built from 15 residues. V dropped 1 base and J dropped 3; count of bases not matched to a gene: 4. CDR1 and CDR2 from the germline V gene are MGHRA and YSYEKL. In DNA form, the CDR3 reads TGCGCCAGCAGCCAAGCCCGGACAGGGGTCTACGAGCAGTACTTC. Encoded protein: CASSQARTGVYEQYF.

This clonotype was counted between two and nine times. The chain combines TRBV10-1 with TRBJ2-2; TRBD2 agrees at 10 bases. Germline CDR1 is WNHNN and CDR2 is SYGVQD (reference sequence). Trimming removed 2 bases from V and 6 bases from J; junction bases left unmatched: 6. The CDR3 loop spans 16 amino acids. This chain's CDR3 is CASSEGLAGAAGELFF. CDR3 bases: TGCGCCAGCAGTGAGGGGCTAGCGGGAGCAGCCGGGGAGCTGTTTTTT.

The sample holds a few counts of this clonotype. J is TRBJ2-1 and V is TRBV30; 13 bases fit TRBD2. V trimming: 2 bases; J trimming: 10 bases; junction bases outside the gene matches: 11. The CDR3 has 16 amino acids. CDR1 and CDR2 from the germline V gene are GTSNPN and SVGIG (reference sequence). The CDR3 DNA reads TGTGCCTGGAGTCACGGGCAAAGACTAGCGGGAGGAGAGCAGTTCTTC. Residues: CAWSHGQRLAGGEQFF.

This clonotype was recorded at least ten times. This chain links TRBV7-2 with TRBJ2-3, with D possibly TRBD1 on 5 matching bases. Germline CDR1 reads SGHTA; CDR2 reads FQGNSA. V was trimmed by 5 bases and J by 2 bases, leaving 11 bases between them. This CDR3 is 14 amino acids long. In DNA, the CDR3 is TGTGCCAGCAGCCGCTGGGGCGACACAGATACGCAGTATTTT. It is translated as CASSRWGDTDTQYF.

Worth noting for this clonotype: The junction departs from the called germline gene at one end, perhaps through a read error. V usage is TRBV11-1 and J usage is TRBJ2-2; no clear D. Per germline, CDR1 SGHAT and CDR2 FQDESV (reference sequence). The CDR3 is 13 residues long. CDR3: CTSSLEATGELFF. The CDR3 nucleotides read TGTACCAGCAGCTTAGAGGCTACCGGGGAGCTGTTTTTT.

V and J are TRBV25-1 and TRBJ2-6; D is unclear. The CDR3 sequence is 15 residues long. Germline V gene sequence: CDR1 MGHDK, CDR2 SYGVNS. The V and J ends lost 2 bases and 1 base respectively, with 6 bases between them. CDR3 region: CASSEQGSGANVLTF. The CDR3 DNA follows: TGTGCCAGCAGTGAACAAGGTTCTGGGGCCAACGTCCTGACTTTC. Full variable domain (outside the CDR3, taken from reference TRBV25-1 and TRBJ2-6): EADIYQTPRYLVIGTGKKITLECSQTMGHDKMYWYQQDPGMELHLIHYSYGVNSTEKGDLSSESTVSRIRTEHFPLTLESARPSHTSQYLCASSEQGSGANVLTFGAGSRLTVL.

In its sample, this clonotype was seen a few times. The chain uses TRBV28 and TRBJ2-1; 8 bases match TRBD2. Losses at the gene ends were 8 bases for V and 0 bases for J; bases not matched to a gene: 15. CDR1 is MDHEN, CDR2 SYDVKM, per germline. The CDR3 covers 18 residues. The CDR3 DNA reads TGTGCCAGCCCCCCCCAAAGGCGAGGACTAGCCTCCTACAATGAGCAGTTCTTC. As protein: CASPPQRRGLASYNEQFF.

This clonotype was seen more than once but under ten times. The chain uses TRBV29-1 and TRBJ2-5; D ambiguous. The CDR3 extends over 11 amino acids. V was pared by 5 bases and J by 5 bases, with 9 bases between. The V gene's germline CDR1 is SQVTM and CDR2 ANQGSEA. This chain's CDR3 is CSVKGSETQYF. CDR3 DNA sequence: TGCAGCGTTAAGGGATCGGAGACCCAGTACTTC.